The 9 T cell receptor beta chains given below trace back to one sample, sequenced in a study of regulatory T cells in long-lasting Graves disease. TCR beta libraries were built with iRepertoire HTBI primers and Arm-PCR of CDR3 regions. Each CDR3 protein gets one entry after TCRdb re-called the multiplex PCR reads with MiXCR. Here the sample spans just over 600,000 distinct CDR3 sequences, about 15% being singletons. Time point noted: newly diagnosed GD, antithyroid drugs for less than 3 months. Isolated PBMC RNA provided the starting material for the TCR library. In addition, the sample was reused for a study of T cells in Graves' hyperthyroidism and ophthalmopathy.

The specimen comprised peripheral blood mononuclear cells (PBMCs), sampled at new diagnosis, from a patient treated with antithyroid drugs. These receptors all come from a woman in her 30s with Graves disease.

This clonotype occurred many times. The chain is built from TRBV10-3 and TRBJ2-1; 11 bases fit TRBD2. Trimming took 10 bases from V and 7 from J; bases not matched to a gene: 0. Germline loops: CDR1 ENHRY, CDR2 SYGVKD. There are 11 residues in the CDR3. The CDR3 is CATSGGNEQFF. CDR3 DNA: TGTGCCACTAGCGGGGGGAATGAGCAGTTCTTC.

This clonotype has a count of ten or more. One junction end does not reproduce the germline sequence, and a read error may be involved. This rearrangement joins TRBV7-2 to TRBJ2-7; D is unresolved. Germline V gene lookup returns CDR1 SGHTA and CDR2 FQGNSA. This CDR3 is 12 amino acids long. The CDR3 loop reads CASSQDTPTQNF. The CDR3 DNA sequence: TGTGCCAGCAGCCAGGATACCCCGACTCAGAACTTC.

This clonotype came up a few times. V usage is TRBV18 and J usage is TRBJ1-1, with D maybe TRBD1 (5 bases). The CDR3 runs 15 residues. CDR1 and CDR2 from the germline V gene are KGHSH and LQKENI. V lost 6 bases and J lost 4, with 18 bases in between. CDR3 sequence: CASSPGKLPATEAFF. The DNA for the CDR3 is TGTGCCAGCTCCCCAGGGAAGCTCCCGGCCACTGAAGCTTTCTTT.

This clonotype was recorded a few times. The rearrangement links TRBV20-1 to TRBJ2-6; D possibly matches TRBD1 or TRBD2 (5 bases each). CDR1 DFQATT and CDR2 SNEGSKA come from the germline V gene (reference sequence). The CDR3 loop spans 15 amino acids. Trimming stripped 5 bases from V and 4 bases from J, with 15 bases between. CDR3 sequence (DNA): TGCAGTGCTTGGGACCGCGAGTCCGGGGCCAACGTCCTGACTTTC. This codes for CSAWDRESGANVLTF.

The sample holds many counts of this clonotype. The chain links TRBV15 to TRBJ1-2; D possibly corresponds to TRBD1 (5 bases). Germline V gives CDR1 LNHNV, CDR2 YYDKDF (reference sequence). The V end was cut by 8 bases, the J end by 4 bases, with 14 bases between. This CDR3 has 13 residues. The CDR3 nucleotides are TGTGCCACCCGGCCCTCCGGGGCCTATGGCTACACCTTC. Encoded protein: CATRPSGAYGYTF.

Turning to this clonotype: A much larger clone sits a single nucleotide away, making a read error possible. The rearrangement uses TRBV7-2 and TRBJ1-5; D is possibly TRBD1 (6 bases). CDR1 SGHTA and CDR2 FQGNSA come from the germline V gene. V was cut by 8 bases and J by 6 bases, with 17 bases left in between. This CDR3 region has 14 residues. The CDR3 sequence is CASLSRGGGQPQHF. The DNA for the CDR3 is TGTGCCAGCTTAAGCAGGGGAGGTGGTCAGCCCCAGCATTTT.

The chain has TRBV4-1 and TRBJ2-1; TRBD2 agrees at 15 bases. The CDR3 is 17 amino acids. V trimming: 0 bases; J trimming: 6 bases; junction bases outside the gene matches: 3. In germline, CDR1 is MGHRA, CDR2 YSYEKL. CDR3: CASSQEPGLAGGNEQFF. The CDR3 coding sequence is TGCGCCAGCAGCCAAGAGCCGGGACTAGCGGGAGGCAATGAGCAGTTCTTC.

This clonotype showed up many times. The chain recombines TRBV6-1 with TRBJ1-1; 7 bases fit TRBD1. The germline V gene has CDR1 MNHNS and CDR2 SASEGT. Losses at the gene ends were 6 bases for V and 0 bases for J; bases not matched to a gene: 4. The CDR3 contains 14 residues. The CDR3 sequence is CASSTGQLNTEAFF. Here the CDR3 DNA reads TGTGCCAGCAGCACGGGACAGTTGAACACTGAAGCTTTCTTT.

This clonotype was detected only a few times. The chain recombines TRBV4-1 with TRBJ1-1, with D unclear. The CDR3 is 13 residues long. CDR1 is MGHRA, CDR2 YSYEKL, per germline. Trimming removed 6 bases from V and 1 base from J, with 9 bases in between. CDR3 sequence reads: CASSVTANTEAFF. CDR3 nucleotide sequence: TGCGCCAGCAGTGTCACAGCGAACACTGAAGCTTTCTTT.